These 10 T cell receptor beta chains originate from one sample sequenced in a study of PD-L1 blockade in urothelial cancer. The data were produced by immunoSEQ multiplex PCR, yet TCRdb's version contains in-frame clones alone and is incomplete. Of about 130,000 clones in the sample, 65% to 85% were seen once. Time point indicated: pretreatment peripheral blood. Sequencing used PBMCs, obtained around atezolizumab (anti-PD-L1) treatment. These receptors all come from a man aged 50 to 60 with urothelial cancer.

CDR3 amino acids: CASSPDSVGYKPGDTEAFF. The CDR3 DNA reads as TGTGCCAGCAGCCCGGACTCTGTAGGTTATAAACCGGGGGACACTGAAGCTTTCTTT. V is TRBV7-8 and J is TRBJ1-1; D may be TRBD1 (5 bases). The CDR3 has 19 residues. Trimming removed 5 bases from V and 3 bases from J, with 28 bases in between. Germline V lookup: CDR1 SGHVS, CDR2 FQNEAQ.

The CDR3: CASSEYGTGMGGYTF. Here the CDR3 DNA reads TGTGCCAGCAGTGAATATGGGACAGGGATGGGTGGCTACACCTTC. This chain uses TRBV25-1 with TRBJ1-2; 9 bases are a match to TRBD1. V was pared by 0 bases and J by 7 bases, with 6 bases of the junction left unmatched. Germline V gives CDR1 MGHDK, CDR2 SYGVNS. This CDR3 has 15 residues.

The rearrangement joins TRBV18 to TRBJ2-5; possible D gene TRBD2, 7 bases. The germline V gene has CDR1 KGHSH and CDR2 LQKENI. V dropped 3 bases and J dropped 3 bases, with 20 bases sitting between them. This CDR3 has 17 amino acids. The chain's CDR3 is CASSPPGGLTSKETQYF. CDR3 bases: TGTGCCAGCTCACCGCCCGGGGGCCTGACTAGCAAAGAGACCCAGTACTTC.

The sample holds a few counts of this clone. This chain links TRBV4-1 with TRBJ2-3, with TRBD1 matching 9 bases. This CDR3 is 15 amino acids long. The junction had 7 bases not matched to a gene; V was cut back by 5 bases and J by 4 bases. The germline CDR1 and CDR2 sequences are MGHRA and YSYEKL. Here the CDR3 reads CASSTRGQGADTQYF. The CDR3 DNA follows: TGCGCCAGCAGCACCCGGGGACAGGGTGCAGATACGCAGTATTTT.

The chain combines TRBV4-1 with TRBJ2-1; TRBD2 matches at 9 bases. The CDR3 totals 19 residues. Germline V gene lookup returns CDR1 MGHRA and CDR2 YSYEKL. The ends lost 2 bases at V and 7 bases at J; junction bases unmatched: 18. The CDR3: CASSQRVSGSGTMGNEQFF. The CDR3, as DNA: TGCGCCAGCAGCCAAAGGGTTAGCGGGAGTGGCACGATGGGAAATGAGCAGTTCTTC.

This chain links TRBV11-3 with TRBJ2-1; 13 bases map to TRBD2. Germline loops: CDR1 SGHNT, CDR2 YENEEA. V gave up 4 bases and J gave up 6 bases; unmatched junction bases: 3. The CDR3 has 15 amino acids. Written as DNA, the CDR3 is TGTGCCAGCAGCTCCGGGACTAGCGGGGTCAATGAGCAGTTCTTC. This gives the protein CASSSGTSGVNEQFF.

This clone is a singleton in its sample. This chain links TRBV9 with TRBJ2-2; TRBD2 agrees at 12 bases. The length of the CDR3 is 18 residues. Germline V gene lookup returns CDR1 SGDLS and CDR2 YYNGEE. The V gene end was trimmed by 0 bases and the J gene end by 6 bases; junction bases not matched to a gene: 9. CDR3 protein: CASSVGPGLAGWSGELFF. Written as DNA, the CDR3 is TGTGCCAGCAGCGTAGGACCCGGACTAGCGGGATGGTCCGGGGAGCTGTTTTTT.

This chain connects TRBV6-4 to TRBJ1-2, with 8 nucleotides matching TRBD1. Germline V gene sequence: CDR1 MRHNA, CDR2 SNTAGT. Trimming took 0 bases from V and 8 from J; bases not matched to a gene: 5. The CDR3 is 14 amino acids. The DNA of the CDR3 is TGTGCCAGCAGTGACTCGGCAGGGGGCTGGGGCTACACCTTC. Protein sequence: CASSDSAGGWGYTF.

The V and J genes are TRBV6-1 and TRBJ1-1; D is possibly TRBD1 (6 bases). The length of the CDR3 is 14 residues. V was shortened by 11 bases and J by 3 bases, with 19 bases between the two germline ends. The germline gives CDR1 MNHNS, CDR2 SASEGT. CDR3 in amino acids: CAGRKQGLDTEAFF. The CDR3 DNA reads TGTGCCGGGCGCAAACAGGGTTTGGACACTGAAGCTTTCTTT.

The rearrangement uses TRBV19 and TRBJ1-5; tentatively, D is TRBD1 (6 bases). CDR3 length equals 14 residues. The ends were cut back, 6 bases at V and 5 bases at J, with 14 bases in the middle. Germline CDR1 and CDR2: LNHDA and SQIVND (reference sequence). The CDR3 nucleotides read TGTGCCAGTAGAACAGGGCGGGTAGATCAGCCCCAGCATTTT. It yields the protein CASRTGRVDQPQHF.